Below are 27 T cell receptor beta chains sequenced from a single sample in a study of control samples from healthy donors and cancer patients. The method was immunoSEQ multiplex PCR; TCRdb's version includes in-frame clones alone and lacks a portion of them. The data contain under 85,000 clones, more than 75% of them singletons. Sequenced material: PBMCs. The receptors derive from a woman aged 50 to 65 with lung cancer.

The chain uses TRBV27 and TRBJ1-1, with TRBD1 matching 8 bases. CDR1 is MNHEY, CDR2 SMNVEV, per germline (reference sequence). V lost 2 bases to trimming and J lost 6 bases; unmatched junction nucleotides: 5. The CDR3 runs 14 residues. DNA for the CDR3: TGTGCCAGCAGTTTACAGGGGGCGAGGGCTGAAGCTTTCTTT. Protein product: CASSLQGARAEAFF.

V usage is TRBV27 and J usage is TRBJ2-7; D may be TRBD2 (6 bases). This CDR3 is built from 15 residues. V shed 3 bases and J shed 2 bases, with 14 bases lying between them. Germline-derived CDR1 and CDR2 are MNHEY and SMNVEV (reference sequence). The CDR3 spells CASSLMTGVTYEQYF. As DNA, the CDR3 is TGTGCCAGCAGTTTGATGACGGGGGTTACCTACGAGCAGTACTTC.

This clone was counted only a few times. V and J are TRBV20-1 and TRBJ2-7, with D possibly being TRBD1 (6 bases). V was cut by 3 bases and J by 2 bases, with 14 bases left in between. Per the germline V gene, CDR1 is DFQATT and CDR2 is SNEGSKA (reference sequence). This CDR3 spans 14 amino acids. CDR3: CSASFPGHTYEQYF. The CDR3 nucleotides are TGCAGTGCTAGTTTTCCGGGACACACCTACGAGCAGTACTTC.

This chain connects TRBV4-1 to TRBJ2-3, with D perhaps matching TRBD1 (5 bases). V gave up 1 base and J gave up 6 bases, with 11 bases separating them. This CDR3 region has 14 residues. Germline CDR1 reads MGHRA; CDR2 reads YSYEKL. CDR3 protein: CASSQARGRDTQYF. The CDR3 region has the DNA TGCGCCAGCAGCCAAGCTAGGGGAAGGGATACGCAGTATTTT.

A single count supports this clone. The chain combines TRBV3-1 (or the pseudogene TRBV3-2) with TRBJ1-5; D is uncertain. Germline CDR1 LGHDT, CDR2 YNNKEL (reference sequence). The ends were cut back, 1 base at V and 3 bases at J, with 10 bases in the middle. CDR3 length equals 15 residues. The CDR3 sequence is CASSQGVTDNQPQHF. CDR3 DNA: TGTGCCAGCAGCCAAGGCGTTACAGACAATCAGCCCCAGCATTTT.

The chain carries TRBV11-2 and TRBJ1-1, with D unclear. CDR3 length equals 13 residues. Trimming left V 4 bases short and J 3 bases short, with 9 bases between. The germline V gene encodes CDR1 SGHAT and CDR2 FQNNGV. The CDR3: CASSYEGDTEAFF. The CDR3 DNA sequence: TGTGCCAGCAGCTACGAGGGTGACACTGAAGCTTTCTTT.

This chain joins TRBV3-1 (or the pseudogene TRBV3-2) and TRBJ1-1; D gene ambiguous. CDR1 is LGHDT and CDR2 is YNNKEL in the germline V gene (reference sequence). The V gene lost 4 bases and the J gene lost 1 base, with 16 bases spanning the gap. This CDR3 is built from 16 residues. CDR3 in DNA: TGTGCCAGCAGCCCCATGTTCTTTACTACGAACACTGAAGCTTTCTTT. It is translated as CASSPMFFTTNTEAFF.

V gene TRBV4-1 combines with J gene TRBJ2-7; no clear D gene. The germline V and J ends were trimmed by 6 bases and 1 base, with 13 bases remaining between them. The CDR3 sequence is 14 residues long. From germline, CDR1 is MGHRA and CDR2 YSYEKL. The CDR3 is CASSIRNPSYEQYF. The CDR3 bases are TGCGCCAGCAGTATCAGGAACCCTTCCTACGAGCAGTACTTC.

The chain couples TRBV29-1 to TRBJ1-2; TRBD1 is a possible D gene (6 bases). The CDR3 is 14 amino acids. V was pared by 5 bases and J by 2 bases, with 15 bases between. Germline loops: CDR1 SQVTM, CDR2 ANQGSEA. CDR3 loop: CSVRGHGTNYGYTF. DNA for the CDR3: TGCAGCGTTAGGGGACACGGGACAAACTATGGCTACACCTTC. Variable domain in full (rest from reference TRBV29-1 and TRBJ1-2): SAVISQKPSRDICQRGTSLTIQCQVDSQVTMMFWYRQQPGQSLTLIATANQGSEATYESGFVIDKFPISRPNLTFSTLTVSNMSPEDSSIYLCSVRGHGTNYGYTFGSGTRLTVV.

This chain joins TRBV7-9 and TRBJ1-5; possibly TRBD1 for D (5 bases). The germline CDR1 and CDR2 sequences are SEHNR and FQNEAQ (reference sequence). The length of the CDR3 is 13 residues. V gave up 5 bases and J gave up 6 bases, with 11 bases separating them. The CDR3 region has the DNA TGTGCCAGCAGCCTTGACAGTACTCAGCCCCAGCATTTT. Amino acids: CASSLDSTQPQHF.

This rearrangement joins TRBV4-3 to TRBJ2-3; 12 bases match TRBD2. This CDR3 is built from 20 residues. V lost 0 bases, J lost 4 bases, and 14 bases stayed unmatched. CDR1 and CDR2 (germline): LGHNA, YSLEER. This CDR3 reads CASSQDPASGGAVAADTQYF. The CDR3 DNA sequence: TGCGCCAGCAGCCAAGATCCCGCTAGCGGGGGGGCTGTCGCGGCAGATACGCAGTATTTT.

This chain connects TRBV21-1 to TRBJ1-2. TRBV21-1 is labeled a pseudogene. The length of the CDR3 is 13 residues. The CDR3: CASSLRENYGYTF. The CDR3 DNA reads as TGTGCCAGCAGCCTACGGGAAAACTATGGCTACACCTTC.

The genes are TRBV11-2 and TRBJ2-7, with TRBD2 matching over 7 bases. V shed 0 bases, J shed 0 bases, and the junction held 2 bases outside the gene matches. The CDR3 length is 15 residues. CDR1 SGHAT and CDR2 FQNNGV come from the germline V gene. CDR3 nucleotide sequence: TGTGCCAGCAGCTTAGAGGGGAGGGGCTCCTACGAGCAGTACTTC. It codes for CASSLEGRGSYEQYF.

This rearrangement joins TRBV7-2 to TRBJ1-1, with D unclear. CDR1 is SGHTA and CDR2 is FQGNSA in the germline V gene. Trimming removed 3 bases from V and 5 bases from J, with 4 bases in between. This CDR3 comprises 11 residues. CDR3 region: CASSLGTEAFF. The CDR3 DNA follows: TGTGCCAGCAGCTTGGGAACTGAAGCTTTCTTT. Full variable domain (missing parts from reference TRBV7-2 and TRBJ1-1): GAGVSQSPSNKVTEKGKDVELRCDPISGHTALYWYRQSLGQGLEFLIYFQGNSAPDKSGLPSDRFSAERTGGSVSTLTIQRTQQEDSAVYLCASSLGTEAFFGQGTRLTVV.

The chain couples TRBV28 to TRBJ1-5; D perhaps matches TRBD1 (6 bases). The CDR3 extends over 14 amino acids. Per the germline V gene, CDR1 is MDHEN and CDR2 is SYDVKM. V shed 0 bases and J shed 7 bases, with 10 bases lying between them. CDR3 protein: CASSLWGGGQPQHF. The CDR3 coding sequence is TGTGCCAGCAGTTTATGGGGGGGCGGGCAGCCCCAGCATTTT.

V gene TRBV7-9 combines with J gene TRBJ2-5; D not certain. CDR3 length equals 16 residues. The germline CDR1 and CDR2 sequences are SEHNR and FQNEAQ (reference sequence). V shed 5 bases and J shed 5 bases, with 21 bases lying between them. In DNA, the CDR3 is TGTGCCAGCAGCGCCACTGGACGAGAAAAATGGGAGACCCAGTACTTC. Translated, it gives CASSATGREKWETQYF.

V usage is TRBV4-3 and J usage is TRBJ1-2; D perhaps matches TRBD1 (6 bases). There are 16 residues in the CDR3. CDR1 is LGHNA, CDR2 YSLEER, per germline. V was shortened by 1 base and J by 7 bases, with 19 bases between the two germline ends. The CDR3 DNA sequence: TGCGCCAGCAGCCAAGCCGTAGAAAGGGGGGCGGGTGGCTACACCTTC. As protein: CASSQAVERGAGGYTF.

V and J are TRBV2 and TRBJ1-1; a possible D gene is TRBD1 (5 bases). Germline lookup yields CDR1 SNHLY and CDR2 FYNNEI. V was clipped by 6 bases and J by 2 bases, with 13 bases between them. This CDR3 comprises 14 residues. The CDR3 here is CASSEYRSNTEAFF. The CDR3 DNA sequence: TGTGCCAGCAGCGAGTACAGGAGCAACACTGAAGCTTTCTTT.

This clone was detected a few times. This chain links TRBV5-4 with TRBJ1-6; D remains ambiguous. V was trimmed by 7 bases and J by 0 bases, leaving 11 bases between them. This CDR3 is 15 amino acids long. Germline V lookup: CDR1 SGHNT, CDR2 YYREEE (reference sequence). The CDR3 loop reads CASAPSSSYNSPLHF. Written as DNA, the CDR3 is TGTGCCAGCGCCCCTTCTAGCTCCTATAATTCACCCCTCCACTTT.

This chain connects TRBV5-1 to TRBJ1-1, with no clear D. Germline CDR1 is SGHRS and CDR2 is YFSETQ. With 1 base removed from V and 8 bases from J, the gap between germline ends came to 12 bases. The length of the CDR3 is 13 residues. CDR3 coding DNA: TGCGCCAGCAGCTTGAACGTCGATCGGGAAGCTTTCTTT. It translates to CASSLNVDREAFF.

The V gene is TRBV12-3 or TRBV12-4, the J gene TRBJ1-5, with a possible D match to TRBD1 (5 bases). V was cut by 4 bases and J by 4 bases, with 8 bases left in between. CDR3 length: 13 residues. The CDR3 nucleotides read TGTGCCAGCAGTTCATACAGGAATCAGCCCCAGCATTTT. Its protein product is CASSSYRNQPQHF.

Turning to this clone: A far larger clone differs by one base, so this is likely a read error. The V gene is TRBV3-1 (or the pseudogene TRBV3-2), the J gene TRBJ1-2; D unclear. There are 9 residues in the CDR3. V lost 4 bases, J lost 7 bases, and 1 base lay in between. CDR1 and CDR2 from the germline V gene are LGHDT and YNNKEL (reference sequence). This chain's CDR3 is CASSLGYTF. As DNA, the CDR3 is TGTGCCAGCAGCCTTGGCTACACCTTC.

The CDR3 coding sequence is TGTGCCAGCAGTTACAGCCAGGGCAGCATTCAGTACTTC. It is translated as CASSYSQGSIQYF. The chain has TRBV6-6 and TRBJ2-4; D may be TRBD1 (5 bases). The CDR3 runs to 13 residues. Germline CDR1 and CDR2: MNHNY and SVGAGI (reference sequence). Trimming removed 2 bases at V and 9 bases at J, with 11 bases between.

This clone has a single count. The V call is TRBV6-6, the J call TRBJ2-3; the match to TRBD1 covers 7 bases. J gave up 0 bases and V 5 bases, and 17 bases lay outside the gene matches. There are 19 residues in the CDR3. CDR1 MNHNY and CDR2 SVGAGI come from the germline V gene (reference sequence). CDR3 residues: CASSLPSRQGPLSTDTQYF. Here the CDR3 DNA reads TGTGCCAGCAGTCTCCCCTCCCGACAGGGCCCTCTTAGCACAGATACGCAGTATTTT.

The table lists this clone with a few counts. The chain uses TRBV5-1 and TRBJ2-5; maybe TRBD1 (5 bases). Germline CDR1 and CDR2: SGHRS and YFSETQ. The CDR3 is made up of 12 amino acids. V lost 2 bases and J lost 3, with 5 bases in between. Here the CDR3 reads CASSFREETQYF. The CDR3 DNA is TGCGCCAGCAGCTTCAGGGAAGAGACCCAGTACTTC.

The V call is TRBV24-1, the J call TRBJ2-3; TRBD1 matches at 7 bases. V lost 10 bases to trimming and J lost 0 bases; unmatched junction nucleotides: 15. Germline V lookup: CDR1 KGHDR, CDR2 SFDVKD. The CDR3 is 17 amino acids. The chain's CDR3 is CATATGQQTFSTDTQYF. The CDR3 bases are TGTGCCACGGCGACGGGACAGCAGACCTTTAGCACAGATACGCAGTATTTT.

The CDR3 nucleotides are TGCGCCAGCAGCTTGGCAGCAGGGACTAATGAAAAACTGTTTTTT. Translated, it gives CASSLAAGTNEKLFF. The chain joins TRBV5-1 to TRBJ1-4, with D maybe TRBD1 (5 bases). V lost 0 bases to trimming and J lost 2 bases, with 8 bases between them. The CDR3 length is 15 residues. Germline values: CDR1 SGHRS, CDR2 YFSETQ.